This entry describes one T cell receptor beta chain. Its antigen remains unidentified. A read error is likely, as this CDR3 ends without the conserved phenylalanine or tryptophan. The length of the CDR3 is 16 residues. The trim removed 3 bases at V and 6 bases at J, leaving 7 bases unmatched. CDR1 is SGHNT and CDR2 is YENEEA in the germline V gene. This sample is drawn from a study of tumor and adjacent non-tumor tissue in lung cancer. Overall study results and limits: Tumor TCR diversity, when higher, was linked to shorter survival. Normal lung showed higher cumulative top 100 clone frequency than tumor.

This sample's RNA came from whole unsorted tissue. Distant lung tissue was collected more than 3 cm away from the tumor edge. Between August and November 2014, newly diagnosed, chemotherapy-naive lung cancer patients underwent thoracic surgery in China. A modified ARM-PCR protocol with three rounds of nested PCR amplified TCRbeta. TCRdb re-called the multiplex PCR reads with MiXCR, one entry per CDR3 protein. The sample lists 50,000 to 60,000 distinct CDR3 sequences; about 70% were seen once. The TCR was taken from a woman aged 55-75 years with non-small cell lung cancer. V gene TRBV11-3 combines with J gene TRBJ2-1; TRBD2 agrees at 11 bases. Sequencing used distant non-tumor lung tissue. CDR3 in DNA: TGTGCCAGCAGCTTGTCAGGGACTAGCGGAAGCAATGAGCAGTTCCTC. It encodes CASSLSGTSGSNEQFL.